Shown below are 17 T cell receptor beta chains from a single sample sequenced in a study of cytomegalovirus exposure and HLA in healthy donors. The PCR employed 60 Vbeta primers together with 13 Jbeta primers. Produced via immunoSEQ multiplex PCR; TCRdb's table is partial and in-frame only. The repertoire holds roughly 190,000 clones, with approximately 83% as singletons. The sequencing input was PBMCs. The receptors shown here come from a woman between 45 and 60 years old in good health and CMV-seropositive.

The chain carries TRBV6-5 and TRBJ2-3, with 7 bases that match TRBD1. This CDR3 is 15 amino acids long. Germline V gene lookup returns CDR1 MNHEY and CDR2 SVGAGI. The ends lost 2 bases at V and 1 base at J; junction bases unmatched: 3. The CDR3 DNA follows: TGTGCCAGCAGTTACAGGGGGCTTGGCACAGATACGCAGTATTTT. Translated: CASSYRGLGTDTQYF.

The CDR3 DNA follows: TGTGCCAGTAGTAAGGTGCAGGAAAAAGATGAAAAACTGTTTTTT. It encodes CASSKVQEKDEKLFF. The rearrangement joins TRBV19 to TRBJ1-4; the D is unclear. The CDR3 extends over 15 amino acids. V lost 4 bases, J lost 6 bases, and 15 bases lay in between. Germline loops: CDR1 LNHDA, CDR2 SQIVND (reference sequence).

The CDR3 DNA reads TGTGCCAGCTCCCACTCCGGACAGGGCTACGAGCAGTACTTC. Translating gives CASSHSGQGYEQYF. V usage is TRBV7-9 and J usage is TRBJ2-5; TRBD1 matches 8 bases. TRBJ2-7 explains the end of the DNA better; the J call may be wrong. CDR3 size: 14 residues. CDR1 is SEHNR, CDR2 FQNEAQ, per germline (reference sequence).

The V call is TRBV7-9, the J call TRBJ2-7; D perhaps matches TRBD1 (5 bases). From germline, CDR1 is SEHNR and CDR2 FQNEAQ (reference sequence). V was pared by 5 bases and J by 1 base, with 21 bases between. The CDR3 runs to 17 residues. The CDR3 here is CASSPIATDITSYEQYF. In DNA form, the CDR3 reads TGTGCCAGCAGCCCGATTGCCACGGACATTACTTCCTACGAGCAGTACTTC.

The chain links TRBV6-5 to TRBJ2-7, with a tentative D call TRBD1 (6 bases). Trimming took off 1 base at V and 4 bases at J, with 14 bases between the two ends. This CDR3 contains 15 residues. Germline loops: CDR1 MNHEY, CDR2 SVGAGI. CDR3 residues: CASSYYRVVTYEQYF. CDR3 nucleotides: TGTGCCAGCAGTTACTACAGGGTAGTCACGTACGAGCAGTACTTC.

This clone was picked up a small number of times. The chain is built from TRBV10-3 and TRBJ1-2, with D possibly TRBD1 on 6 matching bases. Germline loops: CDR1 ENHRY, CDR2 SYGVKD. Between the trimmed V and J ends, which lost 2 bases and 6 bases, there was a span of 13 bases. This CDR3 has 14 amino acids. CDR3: CAISEGRGVDGYTF. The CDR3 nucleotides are TGTGCCATCAGTGAGGGCAGGGGAGTCGATGGCTACACCTTC.

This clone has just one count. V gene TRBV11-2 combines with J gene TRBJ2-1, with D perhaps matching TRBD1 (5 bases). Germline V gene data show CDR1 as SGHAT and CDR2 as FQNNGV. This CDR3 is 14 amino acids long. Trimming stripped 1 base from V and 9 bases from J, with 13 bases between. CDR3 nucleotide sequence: TGTGCCAGCAGCTTAGCTATGGGGCGCGGTGAGCAGTTCTTC. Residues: CASSLAMGRGEQFF.

For the CDR3, the DNA is TGTGCCAGCAGCTCCCCCTGGGGCGGGGGGGCAGAGCAGTTCTTC. It specifies CASSSPWGGGAEQFF. The rearrangement links TRBV7-8 to TRBJ2-1, with 9 bases aligning to TRBD2. Per germline, CDR1 SGHVS and CDR2 FQNEAQ. V lost 4 bases, J lost 10 bases, and 11 bases stayed unmatched. The CDR3 covers 15 residues.

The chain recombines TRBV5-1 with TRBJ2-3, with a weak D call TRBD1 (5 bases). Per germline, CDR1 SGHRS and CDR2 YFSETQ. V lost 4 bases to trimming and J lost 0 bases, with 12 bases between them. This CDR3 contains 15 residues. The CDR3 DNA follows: TGCGCCAGCAGCCAGGGAACCTCTAGCACAGATACGCAGTATTTT. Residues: CASSQGTSSTDTQYF.

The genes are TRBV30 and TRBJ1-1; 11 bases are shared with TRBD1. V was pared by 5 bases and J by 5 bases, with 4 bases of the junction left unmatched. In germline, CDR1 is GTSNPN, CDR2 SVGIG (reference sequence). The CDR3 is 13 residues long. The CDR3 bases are TGTGCCTGGTTGCGGGACAGGGGGACTGAAGCTTTCTTT. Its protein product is CAWLRDRGTEAFF.

CDR3 in amino acids: CSVSGRGPGYGYTF. The CDR3 DNA follows: TGCAGCGTCAGTGGCAGGGGGCCGGGCTATGGCTACACCTTC. This chain uses TRBV29-1 with TRBJ1-2; 8 bases line up with TRBD1. Germline CDR1 reads SQVTM; CDR2 reads ANQGSEA. The CDR3 sequence is 14 residues long. Trimming removed 6 bases from V and 4 bases from J; junction bases left unmatched: 10.

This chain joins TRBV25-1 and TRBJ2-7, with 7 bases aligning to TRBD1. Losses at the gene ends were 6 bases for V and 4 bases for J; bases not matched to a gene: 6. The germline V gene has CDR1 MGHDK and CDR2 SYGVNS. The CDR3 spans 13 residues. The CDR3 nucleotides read TGTGCCAGCAGGGAGACAGGGAGTTACGAGCAGTACTTC. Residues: CASRETGSYEQYF.

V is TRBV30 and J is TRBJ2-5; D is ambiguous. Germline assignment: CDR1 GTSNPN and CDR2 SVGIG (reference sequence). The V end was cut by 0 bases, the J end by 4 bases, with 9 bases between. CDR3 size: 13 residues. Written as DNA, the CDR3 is TGTGCCTGGAGTGTTTTTAGCCCAGAGACCCAGTACTTC. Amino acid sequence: CAWSVFSPETQYF. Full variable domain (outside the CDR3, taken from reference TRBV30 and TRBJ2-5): SQTIHQWPATLVQPVGSPLSLECTVEGTSNPNLYWYRQAAGRGLQLLFYSVGIGQISSEVPQNLSASRPQDRQFILSSKKLLLSDSGFYLCAWSVFSPETQYFGPGTRLLVL.

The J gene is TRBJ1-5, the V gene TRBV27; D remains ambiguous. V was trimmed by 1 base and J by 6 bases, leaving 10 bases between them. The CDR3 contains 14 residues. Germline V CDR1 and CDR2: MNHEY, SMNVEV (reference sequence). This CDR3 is CASSLYKRGQPQHF. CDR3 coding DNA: TGTGCCAGCAGTTTATACAAGCGGGGTCAGCCCCAGCATTTT.

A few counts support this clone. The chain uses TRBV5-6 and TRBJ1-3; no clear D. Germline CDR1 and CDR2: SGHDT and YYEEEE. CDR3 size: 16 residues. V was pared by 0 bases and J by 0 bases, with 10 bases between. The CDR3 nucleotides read TGTGCCAGCAGCTTGGTTACATTTCACTCTGGAAACACCATATATTTT. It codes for CASSLVTFHSGNTIYF.

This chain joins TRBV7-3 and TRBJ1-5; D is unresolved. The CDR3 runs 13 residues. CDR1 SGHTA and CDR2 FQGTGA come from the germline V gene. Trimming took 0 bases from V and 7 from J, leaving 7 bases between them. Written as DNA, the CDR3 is TGTGCCAGCAGCTTAACAGGAGGACAGCCCCAGCATTTT. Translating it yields CASSLTGGQPQHF.

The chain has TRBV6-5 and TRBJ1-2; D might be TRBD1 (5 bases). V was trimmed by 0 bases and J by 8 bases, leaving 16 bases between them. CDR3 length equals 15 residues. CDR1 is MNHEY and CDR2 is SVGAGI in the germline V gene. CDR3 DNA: TGTGCCAGCAGTTACTCGGGCAGGGTGGGAAACGGCTACACCTTC. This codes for CASSYSGRVGNGYTF.